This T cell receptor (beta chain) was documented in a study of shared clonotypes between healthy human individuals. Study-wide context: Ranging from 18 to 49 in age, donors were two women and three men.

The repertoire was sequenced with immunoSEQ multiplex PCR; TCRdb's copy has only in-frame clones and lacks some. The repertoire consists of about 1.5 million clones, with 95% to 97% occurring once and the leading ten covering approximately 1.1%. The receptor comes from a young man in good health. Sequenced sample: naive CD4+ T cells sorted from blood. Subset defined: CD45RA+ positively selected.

As DNA, the CDR3 is TGTGCCAGCAGCTTGGACGGACAGGGTGTGCAGCCCCAGCATTTT. Amino acids: CASSLDGQGVQPQHF. The chain recombines TRBV5-6 with TRBJ1-5; 8 positions agree with TRBD1. This CDR3 is built from 15 residues. Germline CDR1 SGHDT, CDR2 YYEEEE. The V and J ends lost 0 bases and 7 bases, in that order; junction bases with no gene match: 6.